The clone carrying this TCR beta chain was detected ten times or more. Its antigen is as yet unknown. These data originate in a study of T cells in Graves' hyperthyroidism and ophthalmopathy. RNA transcripts yielded amplified TCR beta CDR3 regions. Using the HTBI primer set, a first-round RT-PCR was run on the TCR CDR3. TCRdb itself ran the multiplex PCR reads through MiXCR, one entry per CDR3 protein. The table has about 510,000 distinct CDR3 sequences, 35% to 50% seen once. CDR3 length: 16 amino acids. Germline V gene data show CDR1 as SEHNR and CDR2 as FQNEAQ (reference sequence). The V segment lost 3 bases and the J segment 1 base; nucleotides outside the gene matches: 5. The study's findings and limits: Blood samples included most of the expanded thyroid clonotypes exceeding 0.001.

The source is an adult woman with Graves' disease, either hyperthyroidism or ophthalmopathy (not recorded which). Sequencing used peripheral blood or thyroid tissue (not recorded which). J is TRBJ1-3 and V is TRBV7-9; 8 nucleotides agree with TRBD1. DNA for the CDR3: TGTGCCAGCAGCTTCTCAGGGGGCGGGTCTGGAAACACCATATATTTT. As protein: CASSFSGGGSGNTIYF.